The sequence of this TCR beta chain was determined in a study of T cell repertoires in cytomegalovirus infection. TCRdb used MiXCR to reprocess the reads, holding one entry per CDR3 protein. The sample records about 530,000 distinct CDR3 sequences, approximately 26% being singletons. The CDR3 length is 14 residues. With 3 bases removed from V and 5 bases from J, the gap between germline ends came to 12 bases. The V gene is TRBV12-3 or TRBV12-4, the J gene TRBJ2-3; possibly TRBD2 for D (5 bases). This receptor was identified in a human donor in good health (CMV status not recorded). Some clones in this sample may be carry-over from other donors' samples. The sample consisted of PBMCs. Here the CDR3 DNA reads TGTGCCAGCAGTTTCGGTGGGAGCGGAGATACGCAGTATTTT. As protein: CASSFGGSGDTQYF.